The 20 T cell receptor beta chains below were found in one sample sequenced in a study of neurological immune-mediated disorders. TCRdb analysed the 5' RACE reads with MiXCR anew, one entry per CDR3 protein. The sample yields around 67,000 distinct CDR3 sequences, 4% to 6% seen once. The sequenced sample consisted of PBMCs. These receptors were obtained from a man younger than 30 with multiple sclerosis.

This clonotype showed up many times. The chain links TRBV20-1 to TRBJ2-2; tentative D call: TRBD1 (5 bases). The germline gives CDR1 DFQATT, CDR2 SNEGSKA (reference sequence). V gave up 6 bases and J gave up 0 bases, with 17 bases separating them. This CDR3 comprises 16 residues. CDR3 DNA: TGCAGTGCCCGCGAGGTCAGGGTCACGAACACCGGGGAGCTGTTTTTT. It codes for CSAREVRVTNTGELFF.

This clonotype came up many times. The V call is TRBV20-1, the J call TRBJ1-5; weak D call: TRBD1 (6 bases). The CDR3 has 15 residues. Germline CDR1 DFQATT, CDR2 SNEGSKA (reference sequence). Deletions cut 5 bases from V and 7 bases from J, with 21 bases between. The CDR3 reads CSAGKGGRARQPQHF. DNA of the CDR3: TGCAGTGCTGGGAAAGGGGGAAGGGCTCGGCAGCCCCAGCATTTT.

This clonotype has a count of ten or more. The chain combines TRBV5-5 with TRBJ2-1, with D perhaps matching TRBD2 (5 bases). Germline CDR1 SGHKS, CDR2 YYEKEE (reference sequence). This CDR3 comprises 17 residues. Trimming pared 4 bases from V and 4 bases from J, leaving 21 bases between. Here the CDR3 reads CASSAPSDGKLYNEQFF. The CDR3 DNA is TGTGCCAGCAGCGCGCCCTCTGACGGGAAACTTTACAATGAGCAGTTCTTC. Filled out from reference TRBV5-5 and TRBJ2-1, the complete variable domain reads DAGVTQSPTHLIKTRGQQVTLRCSPISGHKSVSWYQQVLGQGPQFIFQYYEKEERGRGNFPDRFSARQFPNYSSELNVNALLLGDSALYLCASSAPSDGKLYNEQFFGPGTRLTVL.

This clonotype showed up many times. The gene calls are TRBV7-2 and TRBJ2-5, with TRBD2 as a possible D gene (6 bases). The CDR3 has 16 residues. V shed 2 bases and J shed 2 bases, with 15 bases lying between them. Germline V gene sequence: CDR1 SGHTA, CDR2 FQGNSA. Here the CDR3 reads CASSLRSSVWQETQYF. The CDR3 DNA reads TGTGCCAGCAGCTTAAGGTCTAGCGTTTGGCAAGAGACCCAGTACTTC.

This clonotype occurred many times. The CDR3 nucleotides read TGTGCCAGCAGCTTACCGGGACAGGGCACATTAGAGCAGTTCTTC. Its protein product is CASSLPGQGTLEQFF. V is TRBV7-2 and J is TRBJ2-1; TRBD1 aligns across 9 bases. The V segment lost 2 bases and the J segment 10 bases; nucleotides outside the gene matches: 9. CDR1 is SGHTA, CDR2 FQGNSA, per germline. There are 15 residues in the CDR3.

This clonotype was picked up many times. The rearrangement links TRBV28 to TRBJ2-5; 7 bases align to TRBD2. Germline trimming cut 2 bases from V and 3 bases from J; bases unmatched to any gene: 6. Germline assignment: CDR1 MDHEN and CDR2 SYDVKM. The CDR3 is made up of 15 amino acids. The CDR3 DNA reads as TGTGCCAGCAGTTTACTACTAGCGAGGAAAGAGACCCAGTACTTC. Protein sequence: CASSLLLARKETQYF.

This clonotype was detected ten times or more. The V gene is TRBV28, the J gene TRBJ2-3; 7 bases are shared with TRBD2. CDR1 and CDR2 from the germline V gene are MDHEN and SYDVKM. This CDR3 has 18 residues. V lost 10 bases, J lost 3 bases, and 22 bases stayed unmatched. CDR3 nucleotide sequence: TGTGCCACCGCCTTGGGAGGGCCGGCGGGATCCCCTACAGATACGCAGTATTTT. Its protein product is CATALGGPAGSPTDTQYF.

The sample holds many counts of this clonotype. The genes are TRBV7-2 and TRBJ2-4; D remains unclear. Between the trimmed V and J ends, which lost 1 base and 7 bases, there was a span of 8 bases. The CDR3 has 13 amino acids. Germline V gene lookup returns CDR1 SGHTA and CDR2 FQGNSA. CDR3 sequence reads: CASSLDARNIQYF. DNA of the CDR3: TGTGCCAGCAGCTTAGATGCCAGGAACATTCAGTACTTC.

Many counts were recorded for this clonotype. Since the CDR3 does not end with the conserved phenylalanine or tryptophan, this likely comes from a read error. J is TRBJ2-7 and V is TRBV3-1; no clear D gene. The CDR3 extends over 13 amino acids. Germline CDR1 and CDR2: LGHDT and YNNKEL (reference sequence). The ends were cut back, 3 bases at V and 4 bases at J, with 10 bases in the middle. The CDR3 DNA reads TGTGCCAGCAGCCAGAACAACAGATACGAGCAGTACAAC. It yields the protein CASSQNNRYEQYN.

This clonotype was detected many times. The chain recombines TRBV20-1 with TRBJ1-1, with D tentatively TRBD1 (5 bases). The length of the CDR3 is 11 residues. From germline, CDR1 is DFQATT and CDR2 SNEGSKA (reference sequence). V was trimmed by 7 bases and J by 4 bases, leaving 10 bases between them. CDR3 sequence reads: CSDGAATEAFF. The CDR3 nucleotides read TGCAGTGACGGGGCCGCCACTGAAGCTTTCTTT.

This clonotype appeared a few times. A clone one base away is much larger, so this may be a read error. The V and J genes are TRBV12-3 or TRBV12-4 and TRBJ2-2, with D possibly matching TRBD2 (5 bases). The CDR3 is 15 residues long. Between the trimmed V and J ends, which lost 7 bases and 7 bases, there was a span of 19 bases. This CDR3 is CASNAPGKGGGELFF. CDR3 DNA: TGTGCCAGCAACGCTCCGGGAAAGGGTGGCGGGGAGCTGTTTTTT.

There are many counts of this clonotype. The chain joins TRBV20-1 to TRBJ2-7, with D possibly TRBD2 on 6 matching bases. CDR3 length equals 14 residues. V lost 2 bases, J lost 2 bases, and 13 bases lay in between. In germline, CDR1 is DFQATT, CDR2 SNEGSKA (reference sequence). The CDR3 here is CSARRSGVPYEQYF. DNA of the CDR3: TGCAGTGCTAGACGATCGGGGGTCCCCTACGAGCAGTACTTC.

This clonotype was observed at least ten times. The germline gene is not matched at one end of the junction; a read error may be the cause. The CDR3 is CASSHATGTSLHPNF. The CDR3 DNA follows: TGTGCCAGCAGCCATGCTACCGGGACTTCCCTCCACCCGAATTTT. The genes are TRBV3-1 and TRBJ2-3, with D maybe TRBD2 (6 bases). Germline loops: CDR1 LGHDT, CDR2 YNNKEL (reference sequence). This CDR3 has 15 amino acids.

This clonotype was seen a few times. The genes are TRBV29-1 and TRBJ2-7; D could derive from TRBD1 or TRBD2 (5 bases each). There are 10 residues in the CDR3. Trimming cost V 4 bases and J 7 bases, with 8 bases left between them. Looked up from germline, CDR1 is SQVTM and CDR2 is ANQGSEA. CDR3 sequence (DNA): TGCAGCGTTGGAGGGGAAGAGCAGTACTTC. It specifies CSVGGEEQYF.

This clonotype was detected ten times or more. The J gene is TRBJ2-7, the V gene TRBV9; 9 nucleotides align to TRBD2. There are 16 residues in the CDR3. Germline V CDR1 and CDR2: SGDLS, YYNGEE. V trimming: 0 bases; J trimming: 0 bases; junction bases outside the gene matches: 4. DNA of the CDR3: TGTGCCAGCAGCGTAGATAGCGGGAGAAGCTCCTACGAGCAGTACTTC. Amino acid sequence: CASSVDSGRSSYEQYF.

CDR3 sequence (DNA): TGTGCCAGTAGTATGTCCAGCGCACCTTACAATGAGCAGTTCTTC. Translated: CASSMSSAPYNEQFF. This rearrangement joins TRBV19 to TRBJ2-1; no definite D call. CDR1 is LNHDA and CDR2 is SQIVND in the germline V gene (reference sequence). Trimming shortened V by 3 bases and J by 4 bases, and 13 bases separated the two germline ends. This CDR3 spans 15 amino acids.

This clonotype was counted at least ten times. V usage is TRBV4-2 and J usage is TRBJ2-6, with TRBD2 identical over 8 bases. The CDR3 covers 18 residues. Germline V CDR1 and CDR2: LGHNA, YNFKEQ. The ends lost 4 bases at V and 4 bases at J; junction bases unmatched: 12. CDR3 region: CASSPLTRGGGGANVLTF. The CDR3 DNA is TGTGCCAGCAGCCCCCTAACCCGGGGGGGCGGGGGGGCCAACGTCCTGACTTTC.

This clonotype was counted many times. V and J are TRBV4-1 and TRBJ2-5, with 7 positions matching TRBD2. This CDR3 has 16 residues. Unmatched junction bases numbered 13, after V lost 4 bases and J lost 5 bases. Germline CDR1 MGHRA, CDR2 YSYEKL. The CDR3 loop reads CASSRTRDYQGETQYF. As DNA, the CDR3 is TGCGCCAGCAGCCGAACTCGGGACTATCAAGGGGAGACCCAGTACTTC.

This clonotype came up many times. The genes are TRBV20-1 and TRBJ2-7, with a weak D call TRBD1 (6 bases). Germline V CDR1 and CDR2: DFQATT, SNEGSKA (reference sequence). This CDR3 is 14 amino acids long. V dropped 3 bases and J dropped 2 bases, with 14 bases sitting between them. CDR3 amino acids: CSARVTGKAYEQYF. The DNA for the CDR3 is TGCAGTGCTAGGGTAACAGGGAAGGCCTACGAGCAGTACTTC.

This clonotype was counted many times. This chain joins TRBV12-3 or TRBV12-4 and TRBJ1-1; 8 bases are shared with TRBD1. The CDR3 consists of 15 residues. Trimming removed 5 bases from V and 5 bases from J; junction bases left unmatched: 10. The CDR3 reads CASSRQFGQGTEAFF. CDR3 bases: TGTGCCAGCAGTCGGCAATTCGGACAGGGAACTGAAGCTTTCTTT.